Below, 8 T cell receptor beta chains from the same sample are listed, as sequenced in a study of T-cell reconstitution after alpha-beta-depleted transplantation in children. Preparation of the TCRbeta library used unique molecular identifiers. TCRdb analysed the PCR reads with MiXCR anew, one entry per CDR3 protein. The table lists 350,000 to 450,000 distinct CDR3 sequences, about 14% of them singletons. The input for sequencing was PBMCs, taken from the stem cell graft. The receptor set was obtained from a human donor who donated a stem cell graft to a child with Fanconi anemia.

There are a few counts of this clonotype. The V call is TRBV4-1, the J call TRBJ2-7; D possibly uses TRBD1 or TRBD2 (6 bases each). Trimming took 2 bases from V and 4 from J, leaving 9 bases between them. Germline V CDR1 and CDR2: MGHRA, YSYEKL. The CDR3 has 13 amino acids. In DNA, the CDR3 is TGCGCCAGCAGCCAAAGGAGGGGGTACGAGCAGTACTTC. This gives the protein CASSQRRGYEQYF.

This clonotype was observed a few times. The CDR3 reads CASSRQGARQPQHF. The CDR3 DNA is TGTGCCAGCAGTCGACAGGGGGCAAGACAGCCCCAGCATTTT. The rearrangement uses TRBV12-3 or TRBV12-4 and TRBJ1-5; TRBD1 matches at 10 bases. V shed 5 bases, J shed 7 bases, and the junction held 5 bases outside the gene matches. This CDR3 has 14 amino acids.

This clonotype was seen repeatedly, ten times or more. The rearrangement uses TRBV5-1 and TRBJ2-1; D is uncertain. Germline values: CDR1 SGHRS, CDR2 YFSETQ. This CDR3 is 15 amino acids long. V lost 2 bases to trimming and J lost 0 bases, with 9 bases between them. The CDR3 is CASSFTALSYNEQFF. CDR3 nucleotides: TGCGCCAGCAGCTTTACAGCCCTCTCCTACAATGAGCAGTTCTTC.

This clonotype was counted only a few times. This chain uses TRBV13 with TRBJ2-6; D is possibly TRBD2 (7 bases). The CDR3 length is 15 residues. Trimming cost V 5 bases and J 4 bases, with 12 bases left between them. Germline values: CDR1 PRHDT, CDR2 FYEKMQ (reference sequence). CDR3 sequence reads: CASSRGGSGANVLTF. CDR3 in DNA: TGTGCCAGCAGCCGCGGGGGCTCCGGGGCCAACGTCCTGACTTTC.

This clonotype was detected ten times or more. V usage is TRBV3-1 and J usage is TRBJ1-3; D uncertain. The length of the CDR3 is 13 residues. Deletions cut 4 bases from V and 4 bases from J, with 8 bases between. Looked up from germline, CDR1 is LGHDT and CDR2 is YNNKEL (reference sequence). DNA for the CDR3: TGTGCCAGCAGCCTTACGTTAGGAAACACCATATATTTT. Protein sequence: CASSLTLGNTIYF.

This sequence joins TRBV20-1 and TRBJ1-2; D unresolved. The CDR3 extends over 12 amino acids. Germline lookup yields CDR1 DFQATT and CDR2 SNEGSKA (reference sequence). V gave up 4 bases and J gave up 4 bases, with 10 bases separating them. This chain's CDR3 is CSAIFGRYGYTF. The CDR3 nucleotides are TGCAGTGCTATATTCGGACGCTATGGCTACACCTTC.

V and J are TRBV25-1 and TRBJ2-1; no definite D call. Trimming left V 7 bases short and J 8 bases short, with 15 bases between. The CDR3 contains 13 residues. Germline-derived CDR1 and CDR2 are MGHDK and SYGVNS. The CDR3 DNA follows: TGTGCCAGCATGGGCCAGCTGTCCGATGAGCAGTTCTTC. This gives the protein CASMGQLSDEQFF.

This clonotype was found a few times. The chain couples TRBV20-1 to TRBJ2-3; a possible D gene is TRBD2 (5 bases). The CDR3 is 13 residues long. From germline, CDR1 is DFQATT and CDR2 SNEGSKA (reference sequence). Trimming stripped 2 bases from V and 4 bases from J, with 10 bases between. DNA for the CDR3: TGCAGTGCTAGAACTAGTTATTCAGATACGCAGTATTTT. Its protein is CSARTSYSDTQYF.